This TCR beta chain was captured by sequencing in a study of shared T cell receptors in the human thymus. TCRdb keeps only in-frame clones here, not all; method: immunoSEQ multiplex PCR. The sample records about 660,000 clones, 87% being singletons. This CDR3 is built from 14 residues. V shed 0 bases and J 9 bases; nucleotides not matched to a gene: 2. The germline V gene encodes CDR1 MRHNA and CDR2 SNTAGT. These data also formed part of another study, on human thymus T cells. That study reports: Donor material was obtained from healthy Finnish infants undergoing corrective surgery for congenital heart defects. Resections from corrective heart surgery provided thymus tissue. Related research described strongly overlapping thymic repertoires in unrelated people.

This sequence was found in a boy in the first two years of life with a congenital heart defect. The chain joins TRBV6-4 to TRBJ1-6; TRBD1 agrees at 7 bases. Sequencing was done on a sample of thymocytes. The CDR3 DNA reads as TGTGCCAGCAGTGACTCAGGGGGCGGTTCACCCCTCCACTTT. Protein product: CASSDSGGGSPLHF.